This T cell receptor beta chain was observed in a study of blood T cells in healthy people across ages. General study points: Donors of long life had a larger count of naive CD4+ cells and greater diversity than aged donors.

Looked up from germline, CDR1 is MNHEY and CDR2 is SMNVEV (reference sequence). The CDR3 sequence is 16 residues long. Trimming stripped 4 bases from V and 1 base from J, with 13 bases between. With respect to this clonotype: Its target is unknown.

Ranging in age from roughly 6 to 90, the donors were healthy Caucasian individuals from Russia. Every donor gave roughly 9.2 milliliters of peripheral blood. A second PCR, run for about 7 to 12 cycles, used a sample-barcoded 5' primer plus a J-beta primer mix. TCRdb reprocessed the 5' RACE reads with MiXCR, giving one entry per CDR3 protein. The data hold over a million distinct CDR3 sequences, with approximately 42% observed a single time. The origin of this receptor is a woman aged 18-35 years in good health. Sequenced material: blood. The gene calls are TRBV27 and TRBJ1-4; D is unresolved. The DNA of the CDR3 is TGTGCCAGCAGTTCCCCCAGCTTAGGAACTAATGAAAAACTGTTTTTT. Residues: CASSSPSLGTNEKLFF.